One and the same sample provided the 4 T cell receptor beta chains below, sequenced in a study of technical replicates of blood from a handful of donors. Produced via immunoSEQ multiplex PCR; TCRdb's table is partial and in-frame only. The table shows about 74,000 clones, with 95% occurring only once. The sample taken for sequencing was T cells isolated from PBMCs. Receptors originate from a human donor in good health.

The V gene is TRBV10-3, the J gene TRBJ1-2; D is perhaps TRBD1 (6 bases). Germline V gives CDR1 ENHRY, CDR2 SYGVKD. The V gene lost 10 bases and the J gene lost 2 bases, with 11 bases spanning the gap. The CDR3 length is 12 residues. In DNA form, the CDR3 reads TGTGCCACCGAACAGGGCAACTATGGCTACACCTTC. The encoded protein is CATEQGNYGYTF.

This CDR3 is CASSLPGGNREAFF. DNA for the CDR3: TGTGCCAGCAGCCTCCCGGGGGGCAATCGTGAAGCTTTCTTT. The genes are TRBV7-9 and TRBJ1-1, with D tentatively TRBD1 (6 bases). V lost 5 bases to trimming and J lost 7 bases, with 17 bases between them. The CDR3 contains 14 residues. Germline CDR1 is SEHNR and CDR2 is FQNEAQ (reference sequence). Full variable domain (outside the CDR3, taken from reference TRBV7-9 and TRBJ1-1): DTGVSQNPRHKITKRGQNVTFRCDPISEHNRLYWYRQTLGQGPEFLTYFQNEAQLEKSRLLSDRFSAERPKGSFSTLEIQRTEQGDSAMYLCASSLPGGNREAFFGQGTRLTVV.

V usage is TRBV6-6 and J usage is TRBJ1-1; 11 nucleotides agree with TRBD1. The junction had 0 bases not matched to a gene; V was cut back by 5 bases and J by 4 bases. In germline, CDR1 is MNHNY, CDR2 SVGAGI (reference sequence). The CDR3 spans 13 residues. This CDR3 is CASSGTGGTEAFF. CDR3 nucleotide sequence: TGTGCCAGCAGTGGGACAGGGGGCACTGAAGCTTTCTTT.

J is TRBJ2-1 and V is TRBV11-3; a possible D gene is TRBD1 (6 bases). Per the germline V gene, CDR1 is SGHNT and CDR2 is YENEEA. Trimming pared 0 bases from V and 7 bases from J, leaving 10 bases between. The CDR3 runs 14 residues. CDR3 sequence reads: CASSLEGTTNEQFF. The CDR3 DNA reads TGTGCCAGCAGCTTAGAAGGGACAACAAATGAGCAGTTCTTC.